This TCR beta chain was sequenced during a study of blood T cell repertoires in COVID-19. Study-level information: From T cells, B-cell-depleted T cells, or PBMCs came the material, which was cDNA or gDNA.

Germline V gene lookup returns CDR1 SGHRS and CDR2 YFSETQ. This CDR3 has 16 residues. V was clipped by 0 bases and J by 1 base, with 12 bases between them. Assay used: immunoSEQ multiplex PCR; TCRdb lists only in-frame clones, some missing. The table has more than 200,000 clones, about nine tenths seen once. The rearrangement uses TRBV5-1 and TRBJ2-3, with a possible D match to TRBD1 (5 bases). The sequence was obtained from a man aged 35-49 years who had recovered from COVID-19. Sequenced sample: PBMCs or T cells enriched from blood (not recorded which). In nucleotides, the CDR3 is TGCGCCAGCAGCTTGGGGCAGGGCAGGGGCACAGATACGCAGTATTTT. Encoded protein: CASSLGQGRGTDTQYF.